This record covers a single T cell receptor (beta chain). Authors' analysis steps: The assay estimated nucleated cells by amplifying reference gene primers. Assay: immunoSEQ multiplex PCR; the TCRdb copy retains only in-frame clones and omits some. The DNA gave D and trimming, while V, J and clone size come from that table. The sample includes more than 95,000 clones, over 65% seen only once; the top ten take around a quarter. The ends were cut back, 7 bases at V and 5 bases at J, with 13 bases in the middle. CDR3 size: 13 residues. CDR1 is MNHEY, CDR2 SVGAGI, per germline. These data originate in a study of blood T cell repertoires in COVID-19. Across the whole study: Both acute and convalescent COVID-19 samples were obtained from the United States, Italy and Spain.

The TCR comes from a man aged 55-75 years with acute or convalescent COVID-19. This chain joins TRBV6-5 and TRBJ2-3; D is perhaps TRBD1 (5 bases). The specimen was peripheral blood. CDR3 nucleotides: TGTGCCAGCAAGTTGGCAGGGCAAGATACGCAGTATTTT. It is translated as CASKLAGQDTQYF.